This T cell receptor (beta chain) was profiled in a study of neoadjuvant anti-PD-1 for oral cavity cancer. General study findings and limits: Greater tumor shrinkage accompanied bigger post-treatment sizes of preexisting clones.

In the case of this clone: Its antigen is currently unknown.

The protocol was immunoSEQ multiplex PCR, while the TCRdb copy is restricted to in-frame clones and leaves out a portion. The sample carries some 7,400 clones, around 50% recorded once. Specimen: tumor tissue, collected before nivolumab (anti-PD-1) treatment. The TCR sequence derives from a person aged 35-79 years with oral cavity squamous cell carcinoma.

The CDR3 bases are TGTGCCAGCGGAAAAGGGGACAGTTTTGGTTTCTTT. It yields the protein CASGKGDSFGFF. J is TRBJ1-1 and V is TRBV6-5; 7 bases map to TRBD1. Trimming took 8 bases from V and 13 from J; bases not matched to a gene: 13. Per germline, CDR1 MNHEY and CDR2 SVGAGI. This CDR3 contains 12 residues.